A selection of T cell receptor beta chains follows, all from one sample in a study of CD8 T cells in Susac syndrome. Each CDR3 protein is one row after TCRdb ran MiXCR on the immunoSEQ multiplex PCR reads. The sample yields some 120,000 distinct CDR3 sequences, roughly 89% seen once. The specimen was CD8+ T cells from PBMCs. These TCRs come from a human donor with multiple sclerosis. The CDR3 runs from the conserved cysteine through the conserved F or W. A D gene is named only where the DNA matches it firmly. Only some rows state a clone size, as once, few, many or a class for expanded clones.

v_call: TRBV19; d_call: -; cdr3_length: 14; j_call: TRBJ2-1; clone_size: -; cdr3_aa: CASSAEAVYNEQFF; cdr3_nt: TGTGCCAGTAGTGCTGAAGCGGTCTACAATGAGCAGTTCTTC
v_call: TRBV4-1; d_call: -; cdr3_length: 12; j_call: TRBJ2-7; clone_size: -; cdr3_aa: CASSQDLLEQYF; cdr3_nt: TGCGCCAGCAGCCAAGATCTCCTCGAGCAGTACTTC
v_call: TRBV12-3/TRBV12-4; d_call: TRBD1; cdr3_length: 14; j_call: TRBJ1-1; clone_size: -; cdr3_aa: CASSIQGINTEAFF; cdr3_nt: TGTGCCAGCAGTATACAGGGGATAAACACTGAAGCTTTCTTT
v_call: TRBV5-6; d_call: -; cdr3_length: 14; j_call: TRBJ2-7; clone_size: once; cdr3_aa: CASTGASGMNEQYF; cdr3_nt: TGTGCCAGCACCGGGGCCAGCGGAATGAACGAGCAGTACTTC
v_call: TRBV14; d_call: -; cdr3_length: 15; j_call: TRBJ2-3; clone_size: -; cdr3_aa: CASSPGTFHRDTQYF; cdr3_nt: TGTGCCAGCAGCCCCGGGACTTTCCACAGGGATACGCAGTATTTT
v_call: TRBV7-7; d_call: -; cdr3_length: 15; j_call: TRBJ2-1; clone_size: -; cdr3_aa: CASSLSLAKVNEQFF; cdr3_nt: TGTGCCAGCAGCTTAAGCCTAGCGAAGGTTAATGAGCAGTTCTTC
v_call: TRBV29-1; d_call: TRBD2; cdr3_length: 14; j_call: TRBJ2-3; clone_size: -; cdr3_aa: CSVEGEGPGDTQYF; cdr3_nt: TGCAGCGTTGAAGGGGAGGGGCCGGGGGATACGCAGTATTTT
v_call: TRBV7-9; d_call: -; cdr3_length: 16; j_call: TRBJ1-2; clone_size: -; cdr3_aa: CASSPPLGGANYGYTF; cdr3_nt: TGTGCCAGCAGCCCCCCCCTGGGGGGGGCTAACTATGGCTACACCTTC
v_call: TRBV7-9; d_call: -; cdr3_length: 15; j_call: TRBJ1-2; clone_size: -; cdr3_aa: CASSSGRTINYGYTF; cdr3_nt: TGTGCCAGCAGCTCTGGACGGACTATTAACTATGGCTACACCTTC
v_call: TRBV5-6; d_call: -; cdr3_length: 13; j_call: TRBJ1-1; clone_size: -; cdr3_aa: CASSPMGGYEAFF; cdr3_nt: TGTGCCAGCAGCCCAATGGGGGGGTATGAAGCTTTCTTT
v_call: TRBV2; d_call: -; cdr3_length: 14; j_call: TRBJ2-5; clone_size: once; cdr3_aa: CASSDVLDVETQYF; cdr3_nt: TGTGCCAGCAGTGACGTTCTAGATGTCGAGACCCAGTACTTC
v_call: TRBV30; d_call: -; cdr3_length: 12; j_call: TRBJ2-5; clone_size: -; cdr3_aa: CALDHPTRTQYF; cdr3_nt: TGTGCCTTGGACCACCCCACGCGGACCCAGTACTTC
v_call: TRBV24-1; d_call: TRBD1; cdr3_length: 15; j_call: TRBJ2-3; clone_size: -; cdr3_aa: CATSDWTGGTDTQYF; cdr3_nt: TGTGCCACCAGTGATTGGACAGGGGGGACAGATACGCAGTATTTT
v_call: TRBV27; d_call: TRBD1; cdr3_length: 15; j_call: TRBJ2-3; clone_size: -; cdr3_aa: CASSSQTGRSDTQYF; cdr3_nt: TGTGCCAGCAGTTCGCAGACAGGGAGATCAGATACGCAGTATTTT
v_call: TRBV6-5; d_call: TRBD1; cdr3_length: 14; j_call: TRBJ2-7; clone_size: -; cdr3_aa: CASSLLQGSGEQYF; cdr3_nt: TGTGCCAGCAGTTTATTACAGGGGTCTGGCGAGCAGTACTTC
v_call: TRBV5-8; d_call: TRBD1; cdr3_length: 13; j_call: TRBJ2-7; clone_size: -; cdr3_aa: CASSFGTAYERYF; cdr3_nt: TGTGCCAGCAGCTTCGGGACAGCCTACGAGCGGTACTTC
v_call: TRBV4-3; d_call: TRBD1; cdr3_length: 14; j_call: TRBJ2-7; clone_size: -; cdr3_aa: CASSHFRGNYEQYF; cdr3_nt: TGCGCCAGCAGCCACTTCAGGGGGAACTACGAGCAGTACTTC
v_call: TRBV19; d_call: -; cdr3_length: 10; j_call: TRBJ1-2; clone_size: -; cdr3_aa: CASSNYGYTF; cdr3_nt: TGTGCCAGTAGTAACTATGGCTACACCTTC
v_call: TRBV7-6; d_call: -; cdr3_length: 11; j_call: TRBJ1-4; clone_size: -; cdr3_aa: CASSLEGGLFF; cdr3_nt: TGTGCCAGCAGCTTAGAAGGAGGTCTGTTTTTT
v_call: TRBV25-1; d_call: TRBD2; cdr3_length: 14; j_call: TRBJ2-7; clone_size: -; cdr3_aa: CASSETGGPYEQYF; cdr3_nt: TGTGCCAGCAGTGAGACGGGAGGGCCCTACGAGCAGTACTTC
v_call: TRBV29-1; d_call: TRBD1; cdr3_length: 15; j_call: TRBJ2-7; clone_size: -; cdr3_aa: CSASGTGDGSYEQYF; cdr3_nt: TGCAGCGCATCCGGGACAGGGGACGGGTCCTACGAGCAGTACTTC
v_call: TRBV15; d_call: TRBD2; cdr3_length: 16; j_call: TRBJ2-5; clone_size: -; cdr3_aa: CATSTGTSGFQETQYF; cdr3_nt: TGTGCCACCAGCACAGGGACTAGCGGGTTTCAAGAGACCCAGTACTTC
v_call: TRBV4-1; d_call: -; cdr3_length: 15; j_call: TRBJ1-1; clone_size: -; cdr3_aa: CASSQEPHLNTEAFF; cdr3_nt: TGCGCCAGCAGCCAAGAACCCCACTTGAACACTGAAGCTTTCTTT
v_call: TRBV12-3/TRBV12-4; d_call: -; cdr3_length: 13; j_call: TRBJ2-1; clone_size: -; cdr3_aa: CASTWTVVNEQFF; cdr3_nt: TGTGCCAGCACCTGGACAGTGGTCAATGAGCAGTTCTTC
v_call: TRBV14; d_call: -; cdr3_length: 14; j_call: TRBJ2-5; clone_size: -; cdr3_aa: CASSQFGFQETQYF; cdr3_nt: TGTGCCAGCAGCCAATTCGGCTTCCAAGAGACCCAGTACTTC
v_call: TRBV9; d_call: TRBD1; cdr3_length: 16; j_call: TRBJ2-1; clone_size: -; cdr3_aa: CASSEEDRGVYNEQFF; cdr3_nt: TGTGCCAGCAGCGAGGAAGACAGGGGAGTATACAATGAGCAGTTCTTC
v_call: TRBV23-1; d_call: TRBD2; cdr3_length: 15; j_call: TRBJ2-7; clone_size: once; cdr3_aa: CASSQPRGDSYEQYF; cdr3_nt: TGCGCCAGCAGTCAACCACGGGGGGACTCCTACGAGCAGTACTTC
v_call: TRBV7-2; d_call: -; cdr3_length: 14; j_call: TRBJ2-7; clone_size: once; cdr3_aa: CASSFTGPYYEQYF; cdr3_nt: TGTGCCAGCAGCTTTACGGGACCTTACTACGAGCAGTACTTC
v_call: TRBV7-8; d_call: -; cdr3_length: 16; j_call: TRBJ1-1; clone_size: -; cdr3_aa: CASSFRQGTRYTEAFF; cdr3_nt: TGTGCCAGCAGCTTCCGTCAAGGTACGAGGTACACTGAAGCTTTCTTT
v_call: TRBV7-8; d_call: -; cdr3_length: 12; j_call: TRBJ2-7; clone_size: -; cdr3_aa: CASSLGFDEQYF; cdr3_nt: TGTGCCAGCAGCTTAGGGTTCGACGAGCAGTACTTC
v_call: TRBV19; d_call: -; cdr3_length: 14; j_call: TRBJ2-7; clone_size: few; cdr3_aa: CASSPPAGTYEQYF; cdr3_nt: TGTGCCAGTAGTCCCCCGGCAGGGACCTACGAGCAGTACTTC
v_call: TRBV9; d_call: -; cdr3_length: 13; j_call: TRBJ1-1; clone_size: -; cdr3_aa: CASSVGGDYEAFF; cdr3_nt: TGTGCCAGCAGCGTAGGGGGGGACTATGAAGCTTTCTTT
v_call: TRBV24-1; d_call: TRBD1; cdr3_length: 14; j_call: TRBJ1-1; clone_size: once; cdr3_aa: CATSDATGGTEAFF; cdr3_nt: TGTGCCACCAGTGATGCTACAGGGGGCACTGAAGCTTTCTTT
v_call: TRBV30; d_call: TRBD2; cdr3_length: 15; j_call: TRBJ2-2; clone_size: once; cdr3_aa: CAWTLAGPNTGELFF; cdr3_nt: TGTGCCTGGACCTTAGCGGGCCCGAACACCGGGGAGCTGTTTTTT
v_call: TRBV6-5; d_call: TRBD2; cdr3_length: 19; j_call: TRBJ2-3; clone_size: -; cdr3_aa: CASSYSSLGLAGGSDTQYF; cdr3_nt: TGTGCCAGCAGTTACTCGTCCCTGGGACTAGCGGGAGGGTCAGATACGCAGTATTTT
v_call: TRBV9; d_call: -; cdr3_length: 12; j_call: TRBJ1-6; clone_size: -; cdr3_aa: CASSGQGSPLHF; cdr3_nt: TGTGCCAGCAGCGGCCAGGGTTCACCCCTCCACTTT
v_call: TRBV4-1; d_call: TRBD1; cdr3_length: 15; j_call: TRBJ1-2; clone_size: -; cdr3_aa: CASSQIGTGRPGYTF; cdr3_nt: TGCGCCAGCAGCCAGATAGGGACAGGAAGGCCCGGCTACACCTTC
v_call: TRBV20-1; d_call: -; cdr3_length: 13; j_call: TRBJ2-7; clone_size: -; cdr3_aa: CSAVGGDTYEQYF; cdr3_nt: TGCAGTGCCGTCGGGGGCGACACCTACGAGCAGTACTTC
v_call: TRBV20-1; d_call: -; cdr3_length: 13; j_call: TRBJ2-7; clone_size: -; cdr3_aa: CSGRDRLSYEQYF; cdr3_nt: TGCAGTGGGAGGGACAGACTTTCGTACGAGCAGTACTTC
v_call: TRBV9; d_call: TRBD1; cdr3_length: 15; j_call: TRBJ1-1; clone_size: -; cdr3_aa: CASSVVEGAETEAFF; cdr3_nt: TGTGCCAGCAGCGTAGTTGAGGGGGCGGAAACTGAAGCTTTCTTT
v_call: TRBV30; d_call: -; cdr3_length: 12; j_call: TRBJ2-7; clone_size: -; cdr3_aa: CAWSVLGIEQYF; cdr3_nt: TGTGCCTGGAGTGTACTGGGGATCGAGCAGTACTTC
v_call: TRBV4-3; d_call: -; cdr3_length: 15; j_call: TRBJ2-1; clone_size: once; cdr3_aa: CASSQEGAPYNEQFF; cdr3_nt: TGCGCCAGCAGCCAAGAGGGGGCCCCCTACAATGAGCAGTTCTTC
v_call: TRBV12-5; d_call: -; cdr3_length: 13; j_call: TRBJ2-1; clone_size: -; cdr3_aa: CASGLVLREEQFF; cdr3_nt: TGTGCTAGTGGTTTGGTATTGAGGGAGGAGCAGTTCTTC
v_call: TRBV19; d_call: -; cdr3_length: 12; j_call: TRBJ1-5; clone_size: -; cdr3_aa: CASSVGGQPQHF; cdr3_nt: TGTGCCAGTAGTGTGGGTGGCCAGCCCCAGCATTTT
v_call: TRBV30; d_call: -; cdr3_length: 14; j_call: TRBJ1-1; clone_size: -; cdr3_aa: CAWSAGYMNTEAFF; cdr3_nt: TGTGCCTGGAGCGCCGGGTACATGAACACTGAAGCTTTCTTT
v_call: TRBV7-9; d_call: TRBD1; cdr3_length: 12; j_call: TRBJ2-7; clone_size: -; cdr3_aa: CASSLQGTGWDF; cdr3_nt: TGTGCCAGCAGCTTGCAGGGGACAGGGTGGGACTTC